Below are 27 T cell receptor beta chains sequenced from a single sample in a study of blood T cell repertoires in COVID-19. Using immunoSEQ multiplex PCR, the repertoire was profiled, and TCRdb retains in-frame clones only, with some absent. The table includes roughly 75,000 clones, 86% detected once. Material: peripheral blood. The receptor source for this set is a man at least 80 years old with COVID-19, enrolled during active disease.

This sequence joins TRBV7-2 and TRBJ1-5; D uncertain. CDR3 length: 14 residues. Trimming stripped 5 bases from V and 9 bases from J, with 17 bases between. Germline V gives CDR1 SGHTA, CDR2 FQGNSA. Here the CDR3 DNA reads TGTGCCAGCAGCATTGACGGTATCTCAGGGCCCCAGCATTTT. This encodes CASSIDGISGPQHF.

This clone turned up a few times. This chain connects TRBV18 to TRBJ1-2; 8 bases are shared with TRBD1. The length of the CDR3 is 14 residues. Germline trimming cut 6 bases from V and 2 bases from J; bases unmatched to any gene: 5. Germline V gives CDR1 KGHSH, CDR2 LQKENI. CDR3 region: CASSPGQGNYGYTF. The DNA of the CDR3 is TGTGCCAGCTCTCCAGGACAGGGAAACTATGGCTACACCTTC.

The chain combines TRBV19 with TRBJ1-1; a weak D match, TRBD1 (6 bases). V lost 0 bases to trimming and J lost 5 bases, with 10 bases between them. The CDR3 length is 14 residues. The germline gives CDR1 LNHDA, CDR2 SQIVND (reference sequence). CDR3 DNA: TGTGCCAGTAGTATAGATCGGGGGGCAACTGAAGCTTTCTTT. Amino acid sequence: CASSIDRGATEAFF.

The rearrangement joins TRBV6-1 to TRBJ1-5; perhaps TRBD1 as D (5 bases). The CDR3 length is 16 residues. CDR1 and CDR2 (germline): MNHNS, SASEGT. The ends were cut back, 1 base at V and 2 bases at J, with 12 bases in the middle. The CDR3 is CASSEVWGVGNQPQHF. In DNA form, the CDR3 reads TGTGCCAGCAGTGAAGTATGGGGGGTAGGCAATCAGCCCCAGCATTTT.

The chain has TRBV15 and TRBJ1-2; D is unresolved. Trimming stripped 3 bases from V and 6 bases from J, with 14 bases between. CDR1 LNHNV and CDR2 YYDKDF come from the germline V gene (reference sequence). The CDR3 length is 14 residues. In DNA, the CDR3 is TGTGCCACCAGCAGTTGGATTCGGGGTGATGGCTACACCTTC. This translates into CATSSWIRGDGYTF.

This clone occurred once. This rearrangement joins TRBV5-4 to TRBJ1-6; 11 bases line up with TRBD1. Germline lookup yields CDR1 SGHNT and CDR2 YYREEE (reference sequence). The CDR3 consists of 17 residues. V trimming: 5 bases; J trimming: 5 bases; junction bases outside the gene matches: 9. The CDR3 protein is CASSIGGDRGNNSPLHF. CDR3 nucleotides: TGTGCCAGCAGTATTGGTGGGGACAGGGGGAATAATTCACCCCTCCACTTT. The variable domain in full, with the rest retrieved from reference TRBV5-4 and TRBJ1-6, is ETGVTQSPTHLIKTRGQQVTLRCSSQSGHNTVSWYQQALGQGPQFIFQYYREEENGRGNFPPRFSGLQFPNYSSELNVNALELDDSALYLCASSIGGDRGNNSPLHFGNGTRLTVT.

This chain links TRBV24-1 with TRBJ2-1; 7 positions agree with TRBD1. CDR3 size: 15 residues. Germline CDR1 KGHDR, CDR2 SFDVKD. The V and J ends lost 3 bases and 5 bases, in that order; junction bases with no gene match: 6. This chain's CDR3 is CATSDPGTVNNEQFF. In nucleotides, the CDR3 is TGTGCCACCAGTGATCCCGGGACAGTTAACAATGAGCAGTTCTTC.

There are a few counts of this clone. The CDR3 DNA reads TGCGCCAGCAGCTTGGGAGGGACAGCGATCTCCTACGAGCAGTACTTC. It is translated as CASSLGGTAISYEQYF. The V call is TRBV5-1, the J call TRBJ2-7; 7 bases agree with TRBD1. The CDR3 consists of 16 residues. Germline CDR1 reads SGHRS; CDR2 reads YFSETQ. V gave up 0 bases and J gave up 0 bases; unmatched junction bases: 6.

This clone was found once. As DNA, the CDR3 is TGCGCCAGCAGCCAAAGTCTCTACCGAAGCACAGATACGCAGTATTTT. This codes for CASSQSLYRSTDTQYF. J is TRBJ2-3 and V is TRBV4-3; the D is unclear. The CDR3 has 16 residues. V was pared by 2 bases and J by 0 bases, with 12 bases between. Germline CDR1 is LGHNA and CDR2 is YSLEER.

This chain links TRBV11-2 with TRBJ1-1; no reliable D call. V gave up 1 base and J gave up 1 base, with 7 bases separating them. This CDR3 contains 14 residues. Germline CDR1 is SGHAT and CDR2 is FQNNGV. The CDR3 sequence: CASSLGPQNTEAFF. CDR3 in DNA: TGTGCCAGCAGCTTAGGTCCCCAGAACACTGAAGCTTTCTTT.

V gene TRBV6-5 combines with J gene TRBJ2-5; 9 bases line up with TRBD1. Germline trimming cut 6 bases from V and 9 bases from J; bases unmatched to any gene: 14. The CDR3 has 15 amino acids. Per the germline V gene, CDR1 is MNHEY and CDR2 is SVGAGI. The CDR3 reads CASRNRDRVLEAQYF. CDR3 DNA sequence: TGTGCCAGCAGAAACCGGGACAGGGTTCTTGAGGCCCAGTACTTC.

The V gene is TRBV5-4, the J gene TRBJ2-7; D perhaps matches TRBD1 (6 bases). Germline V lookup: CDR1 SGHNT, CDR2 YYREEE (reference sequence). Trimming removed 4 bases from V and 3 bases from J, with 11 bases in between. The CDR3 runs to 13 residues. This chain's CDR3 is CASSKGQLYEQYF. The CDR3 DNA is TGTGCCAGCAGCAAGGGACAACTCTACGAGCAGTACTTC.

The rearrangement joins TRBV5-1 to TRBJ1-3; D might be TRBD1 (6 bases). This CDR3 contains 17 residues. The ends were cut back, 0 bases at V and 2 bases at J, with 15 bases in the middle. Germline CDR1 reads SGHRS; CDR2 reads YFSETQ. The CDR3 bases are TGCGCCAGCAGCTTGGATCAAAGGACAGCTGCTGGAAACACCATATATTTT. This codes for CASSLDQRTAAGNTIYF.

Written as DNA, the CDR3 is TGTGCCAGCAGTTACTTACAGGGGAGCTACGAGCAGTACTTC. This sequence encodes CASSYLQGSYEQYF. The rearrangement links TRBV6-2 or TRBV6-3 to TRBJ2-7; 7 nucleotides match TRBD1. CDR3 length: 14 residues. The V gene's germline CDR1 is MNHEY and CDR2 SVGEGT. After removal of 1 base from V and 3 bases from J, the junction contained 3 bases not matched to a gene.

The CDR3: CASSLDPGLAGNEQFF. CDR3 DNA sequence: TGCGCCAGCAGCTTGGACCCGGGACTAGCGGGCAATGAGCAGTTCTTC. This sequence joins TRBV5-1 and TRBJ2-1, with TRBD2 identical over 12 bases. This CDR3 comprises 16 residues. The germline V gene encodes CDR1 SGHRS and CDR2 YFSETQ. V was pared by 0 bases and J by 6 bases, with 4 bases of the junction left unmatched.

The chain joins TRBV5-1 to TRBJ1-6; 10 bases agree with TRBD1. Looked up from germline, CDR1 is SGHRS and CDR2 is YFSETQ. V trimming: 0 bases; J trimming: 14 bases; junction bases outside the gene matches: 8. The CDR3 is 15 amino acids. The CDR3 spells CASSLGGTGDPTLHF. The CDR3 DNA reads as TGCGCCAGCAGCTTGGGGGGGACAGGGGATCCGACCCTCCACTTT.

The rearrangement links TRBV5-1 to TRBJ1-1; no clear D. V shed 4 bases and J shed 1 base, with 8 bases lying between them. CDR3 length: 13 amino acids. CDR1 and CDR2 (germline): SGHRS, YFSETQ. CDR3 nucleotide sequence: TGCGCCAGCAGCGCAACCAGGAACACTGAAGCTTTCTTT. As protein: CASSATRNTEAFF.

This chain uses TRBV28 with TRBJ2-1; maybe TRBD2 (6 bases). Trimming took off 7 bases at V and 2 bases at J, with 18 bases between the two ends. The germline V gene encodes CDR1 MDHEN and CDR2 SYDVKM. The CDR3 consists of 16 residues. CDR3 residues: CASKVGGVSPYNEQFF. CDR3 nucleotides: TGTGCCAGCAAGGTCGGCGGGGTTAGCCCCTACAATGAGCAGTTCTTC.

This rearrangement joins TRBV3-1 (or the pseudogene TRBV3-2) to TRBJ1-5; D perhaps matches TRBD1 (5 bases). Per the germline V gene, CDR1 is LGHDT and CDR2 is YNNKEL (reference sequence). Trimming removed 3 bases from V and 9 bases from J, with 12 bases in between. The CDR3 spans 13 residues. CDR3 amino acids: CASSQGSGAPQHF. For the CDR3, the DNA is TGTGCCAGCAGCCAGGGGTCTGGGGCGCCCCAGCATTTT.

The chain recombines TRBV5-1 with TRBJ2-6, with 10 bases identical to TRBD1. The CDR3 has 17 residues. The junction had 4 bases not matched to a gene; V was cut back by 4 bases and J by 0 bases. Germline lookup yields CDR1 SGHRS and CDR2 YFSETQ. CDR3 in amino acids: CASSRTGGFSGANVLTF. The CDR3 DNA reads TGCGCCAGCAGCAGGACAGGGGGGTTCTCTGGGGCCAACGTCCTGACTTTC. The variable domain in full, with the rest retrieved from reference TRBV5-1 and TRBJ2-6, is KAGVTQTPRYLIKTRGQQVTLSCSPISGHRSVSWYQQTPGQGLQFLFEYFSETQRNKGNFPGRFSGRQFSNSRSEMNVSTLELGDSALYLCASSRTGGFSGANVLTFGAGSRLTVL.

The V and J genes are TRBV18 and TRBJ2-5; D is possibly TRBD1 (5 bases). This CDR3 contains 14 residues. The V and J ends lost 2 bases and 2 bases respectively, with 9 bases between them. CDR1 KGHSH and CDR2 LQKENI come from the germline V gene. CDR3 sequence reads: CASSPGAVQETQYF. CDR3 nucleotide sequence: TGTGCCAGCTCACCAGGGGCAGTTCAAGAGACCCAGTACTTC.

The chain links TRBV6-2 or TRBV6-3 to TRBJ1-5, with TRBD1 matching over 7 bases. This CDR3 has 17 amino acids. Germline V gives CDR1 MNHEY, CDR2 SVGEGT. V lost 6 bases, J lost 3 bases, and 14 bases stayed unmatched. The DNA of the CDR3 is TGTGCCAGCAGCCTCTCCGTAACGGGACAGTTCAATCAGCCCCAGCATTTT. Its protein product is CASSLSVTGQFNQPQHF.

In DNA, the CDR3 is TGTGCCAGCAGCTTAAGTTCAGGGGCAGAGACCCAGTACTTC. Translation gives CASSLSSGAETQYF. The rearrangement links TRBV7-9 to TRBJ2-5, with a weak D call TRBD1 (6 bases). Trimming took 2 bases from V and 4 from J, leaving 11 bases between them. The CDR3 runs 14 residues. Germline CDR1 SEHNR, CDR2 FQNEAQ (reference sequence).

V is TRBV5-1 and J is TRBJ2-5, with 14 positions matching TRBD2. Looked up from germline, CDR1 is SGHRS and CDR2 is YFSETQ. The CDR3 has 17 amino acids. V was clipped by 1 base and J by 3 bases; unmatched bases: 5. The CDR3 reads CASSLPTSGGVEETQYF. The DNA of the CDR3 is TGCGCCAGCAGCTTGCCGACTAGCGGGGGGGTGGAAGAGACCCAGTACTTC.

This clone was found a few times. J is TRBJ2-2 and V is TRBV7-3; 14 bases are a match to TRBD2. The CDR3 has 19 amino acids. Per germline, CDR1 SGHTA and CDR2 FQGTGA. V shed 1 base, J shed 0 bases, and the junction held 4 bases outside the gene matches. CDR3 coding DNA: TGTGCCAGCAGCTTAAGCGGACTAGCGGGGGGCACGAACACCGGGGAGCTGTTTTTT. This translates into CASSLSGLAGGTNTGELFF. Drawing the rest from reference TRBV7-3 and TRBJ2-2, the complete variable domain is GAGVSQTPSNKVTEKGKYVELRCDPISGHTALYWYRQSLGQGPEFLIYFQGTGAADDSGLPNDRFFAVRPEGSVSTLKIQRTERGDSAVYLCASSLSGLAGGTNTGELFFGEGSRLTVL.

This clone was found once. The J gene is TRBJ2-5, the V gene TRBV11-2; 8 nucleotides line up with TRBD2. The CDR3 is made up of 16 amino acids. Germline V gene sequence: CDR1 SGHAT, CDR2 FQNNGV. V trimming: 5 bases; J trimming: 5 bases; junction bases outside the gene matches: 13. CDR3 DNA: TGTGCCAGCAGCCTCTCTGGCGGGGGGTATTCGGAGACCCAGTACTTC. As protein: CASSLSGGGYSETQYF. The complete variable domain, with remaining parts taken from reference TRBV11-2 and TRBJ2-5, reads EAGVAQSPRYKIIEKRQSVAFWCNPISGHATLYWYQQILGQGPKLLIQFQNNGVVDDSQLPKDRFSAERLKGVDSTLKIQPAKLEDSAVYLCASSLSGGGYSETQYFGPGTRLLVL.

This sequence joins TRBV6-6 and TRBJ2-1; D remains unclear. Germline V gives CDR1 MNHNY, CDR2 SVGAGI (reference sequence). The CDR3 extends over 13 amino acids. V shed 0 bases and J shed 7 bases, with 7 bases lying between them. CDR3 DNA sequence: TGTGCCAGCAGTTACTCGAAACGGAATGAGCAGTTCTTC. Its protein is CASSYSKRNEQFF.